The rows below give T cell receptor beta chains drawn from one sample of a study of cytotoxic CD8 clonotypes in ibrutinib-treated CLL. Only in-frame clones appear in the TCRdb table, and some are missing; sequencing was by immunoSEQ multiplex PCR. The repertoire consists of 76,000 or so clones, with roughly 80% occurring once and the leading ten covering around 36%. The specimen was PBMCs, collected after 24 months of ibrutinib treatment. These receptors were obtained from a human donor with chronic lymphocytic leukemia. Both conserved end residues are part of each CDR3. D genes are given only for firm matches. Some rows have no size entry. The others give once, few or many, or a class for an expanded clone.

j_gene: TRBJ2-1; v_gene: TRBV5-5; d_gene: .; len: 16; abundance: .; CDR3aa: CASSLIGQGGSDEQFF; CDR3nt: TGTGCCAGCAGCTTAATAGGTCAGGGAGGCAGCGATGAGCAGTTCTTC
j_gene: TRBJ2-7; v_gene: TRBV6-5; d_gene: .; len: 14; abundance: few; CDR3aa: CASAKWENGYEQYF; CDR3nt: TGTGCCAGCGCCAAGTGGGAGAATGGCTACGAGCAGTACTTC
j_gene: TRBJ2-5; v_gene: TRBV5-4; d_gene: .; len: 14; abundance: .; CDR3aa: CASSLDRRRETQYF; CDR3nt: TGTGCCAGCAGCTTGGACAGAAGGAGAGAGACCCAGTACTTC
j_gene: TRBJ2-7; v_gene: TRBV18; d_gene: TRBD1; len: 15; abundance: .; CDR3aa: CASSPPDRETYEQYF; CDR3nt: TGTGCCAGCTCGCCGCCGGACAGGGAAACCTACGAGCAGTACTTC
j_gene: TRBJ2-7; v_gene: TRBV7-2; d_gene: .; len: 12; abundance: once; CDR3aa: CASSSSSYEQYF; CDR3nt: TGTGCCAGCAGCTCCAGCTCCTACGAGCAGTACTTC
j_gene: TRBJ2-3; v_gene: TRBV19; d_gene: .; len: 11; abundance: few; CDR3aa: CASNSGTRQYF; CDR3nt: TGTGCCAGCAATTCCGGGACAAGACAGTATTTT
j_gene: TRBJ1-1; v_gene: TRBV10-3; d_gene: .; len: 13; abundance: .; CDR3aa: CAISGRRNTEAFF; CDR3nt: TGTGCCATCAGTGGGAGGAGGAACACTGAAGCTTTCTTT
j_gene: TRBJ2-5; v_gene: TRBV9; d_gene: TRBD1; len: 17; abundance: .; CDR3aa: CASSVGTGPIYQETQYF; CDR3nt: TGTGCCAGCAGCGTCGGGACAGGCCCAATTTACCAAGAGACCCAGTACTTC
j_gene: TRBJ2-7; v_gene: TRBV7-9; d_gene: .; len: 12; abundance: .; CDR3aa: CASSPALYEQYF; CDR3nt: TGTGCCAGCAGCCCCGCCCTCTACGAGCAGTACTTC
j_gene: TRBJ2-6; v_gene: TRBV10-3; d_gene: .; len: 14; abundance: once; CDR3aa: CATTSLTGANVLTF; CDR3nt: TGTGCCACCACTAGTCTTACCGGGGCCAACGTCCTGACTTTC
j_gene: TRBJ1-5; v_gene: TRBV6-6; d_gene: .; len: 12; abundance: .; CDR3aa: CASRQSNQPQHF; CDR3nt: TGTGCCAGTCGTCAGAGTAATCAGCCCCAGCATTTT
j_gene: TRBJ2-5; v_gene: TRBV9; d_gene: .; len: 14; abundance: .; CDR3aa: CASSVSSRGETQYF; CDR3nt: TGTGCCAGCAGCGTCTCTTCTAGGGGAGAGACCCAGTACTTC
j_gene: TRBJ2-1; v_gene: TRBV7-7; d_gene: TRBD2; len: 20; abundance: .; CDR3aa: CASSPHPGLAGASSYNEQFF; CDR3nt: TGTGCTAGCAGCCCACATCCGGGACTAGCGGGGGCTAGCTCCTACAATGAGCAGTTCTTC
j_gene: TRBJ2-3; v_gene: TRBV11-3; d_gene: .; len: 14; abundance: .; CDR3aa: CASSQGEVTDTQYF; CDR3nt: TGTGCCAGCAGCCAAGGGGAAGTCACAGATACGCAGTATTTT
j_gene: TRBJ1-2; v_gene: TRBV11-2; d_gene: TRBD1; len: 15; abundance: .; CDR3aa: CASSQTGTGVYGYTF; CDR3nt: TGTGCCAGCAGCCAGACCGGGACAGGAGTCTATGGCTACACCTTC
j_gene: TRBJ2-5; v_gene: TRBV4-2; d_gene: .; len: 11; abundance: .; CDR3aa: CASSQGWEQYF; CDR3nt: TGTGCCAGCAGCCAAGGGTGGGAGCAGTACTTC
j_gene: TRBJ2-1; v_gene: TRBV7-6; d_gene: .; len: 14; abundance: .; CDR3aa: CASSLELANNEQFF; CDR3nt: TGTGCCAGCAGCTTAGAACTAGCCAACAATGAGCAGTTCTTC
j_gene: TRBJ2-2; v_gene: TRBV28; d_gene: TRBD2; len: 15; abundance: .; CDR3aa: CASSLTSANTGELFF; CDR3nt: TGTGCCAGCAGTTTGACTAGCGCGAACACCGGGGAGCTGTTTTTT
j_gene: TRBJ2-7; v_gene: TRBV6-5; d_gene: .; len: 15; abundance: few; CDR3aa: CASSVSTTGTYEQYF; CDR3nt: TGTGCCAGCAGTGTTTCCACAACCGGGACCTACGAGCAGTACTTC
j_gene: TRBJ2-6; v_gene: TRBV28; d_gene: .; len: 15; abundance: .; CDR3aa: CASSDTGSLANVLTF; CDR3nt: TGTGCCAGCAGTGACACAGGGTCTCTCGCCAACGTCCTGACTTTC
j_gene: TRBJ1-2; v_gene: TRBV7-9; d_gene: .; len: 16; abundance: .; CDR3aa: CASSLSWAGKDYGYTF; CDR3nt: TGTGCCAGCAGCTTATCATGGGCAGGGAAGGACTATGGCTACACCTTC
j_gene: TRBJ2-7; v_gene: TRBV6-5; d_gene: .; len: 15; abundance: .; CDR3aa: CASSYNGPLSYEQYF; CDR3nt: TGTGCCAGCAGTTACAATGGGCCTTTGAGCTACGAGCAGTACTTC
j_gene: TRBJ2-2; v_gene: TRBV11-2; d_gene: TRBD1; len: 14; abundance: few; CDR3aa: CASSAGQGGGELFF; CDR3nt: TGTGCCAGCAGCGCCGGACAGGGTGGCGGGGAGCTGTTTTTT
j_gene: TRBJ2-7; v_gene: TRBV2; d_gene: .; len: 14; abundance: few; CDR3aa: CASGRTGKTYEQYF; CDR3nt: TGTGCCAGCGGGAGGACAGGTAAAACCTACGAGCAGTACTTC
j_gene: TRBJ1-6; v_gene: TRBV13; d_gene: .; len: 14; abundance: .; CDR3aa: CASSSRRENSPLHF; CDR3nt: TGTGCCAGCAGCTCCAGGAGAGAAAATTCACCCCTCCACTTT
j_gene: TRBJ1-3; v_gene: TRBV9; d_gene: .; len: 14; abundance: .; CDR3aa: CASSQTVSGNTIYF; CDR3nt: TGTGCCAGCAGCCAGACAGTCTCTGGAAACACCATATATTTT
j_gene: TRBJ1-4; v_gene: TRBV6-6; d_gene: TRBD1; len: 14; abundance: few; CDR3aa: CASSWTGGEEKLFF; CDR3nt: TGTGCCAGCAGTTGGACAGGGGGTGAAGAAAAACTGTTTTTT
j_gene: TRBJ1-1; v_gene: TRBV5-5; d_gene: .; len: 16; abundance: .; CDR3aa: CASSLAGRGRSTEAFF; CDR3nt: TGTGCCAGCAGCTTGGCCGGTAGAGGGCGTTCAACTGAAGCTTTCTTT
j_gene: TRBJ2-7; v_gene: TRBV5-1; d_gene: TRBD1; len: 16; abundance: .; CDR3aa: CASSPEVGTGSGEQYF; CDR3nt: TGCGCCAGCAGCCCCGAAGTGGGGACAGGGTCAGGCGAGCAGTACTTC
j_gene: TRBJ2-7; v_gene: TRBV5-4; d_gene: TRBD2; len: 16; abundance: .; CDR3aa: CASSSRTSGSPYEQYF; CDR3nt: TGTGCCAGCAGCTCTCGGACTAGCGGGAGTCCCTACGAGCAGTACTTC
j_gene: TRBJ2-3; v_gene: TRBV27; d_gene: .; len: 15; abundance: .; CDR3aa: CASSLKGGDTDTQYF; CDR3nt: TGTGCCAGCAGTTTAAAGGGCGGAGACACAGATACGCAGTATTTT
j_gene: TRBJ2-7; v_gene: TRBV7-6; d_gene: .; len: 13; abundance: .; CDR3aa: CASSSLQGSEQYF; CDR3nt: TGTGCCAGCAGCTCTTTACAGGGATCCGAGCAGTACTTC
j_gene: TRBJ1-1; v_gene: TRBV7-6; d_gene: .; len: 14; abundance: .; CDR3aa: CASSLAGGDFEAFF; CDR3nt: TGTGCCAGCAGCTTAGCGGGCGGAGATTTTGAAGCTTTCTTT
j_gene: TRBJ2-7; v_gene: TRBV5-1; d_gene: TRBD1; len: 15; abundance: .; CDR3aa: CASSFDRGPWNEQYF; CDR3nt: TGCGCCAGCAGTTTCGACAGGGGCCCCTGGAACGAGCAGTACTTC
j_gene: TRBJ2-1; v_gene: TRBV13; d_gene: TRBD2; len: 16; abundance: .; CDR3aa: CASSFAREATYNEQFF; CDR3nt: TGTGCCAGCAGTTTTGCGCGGGAGGCCACCTACAATGAGCAGTTCTTC
j_gene: TRBJ2-1; v_gene: TRBV28; d_gene: TRBD2; len: 15; abundance: .; CDR3aa: CASSFLAGALNEQFF; CDR3nt: TGTGCCAGCAGTTTTCTGGCGGGAGCATTGAATGAGCAGTTCTTC
j_gene: TRBJ1-5; v_gene: TRBV6-5; d_gene: TRBD1; len: 15; abundance: .; CDR3aa: CASSRTTGVGQPQHF; CDR3nt: TGTGCCAGCAGTAGGACGACAGGGGTCGGTCAGCCCCAGCATTTT
j_gene: TRBJ2-7; v_gene: TRBV11-3; d_gene: TRBD2; len: 15; abundance: .; CDR3aa: CASSQTSESSYEQYF; CDR3nt: TGTGCCAGCAGCCAGACTAGCGAGAGCTCCTACGAGCAGTACTTC
j_gene: TRBJ2-2; v_gene: TRBV23-1; d_gene: TRBD2; len: 16; abundance: .; CDR3aa: CASSQSKSGTTGELFF; CDR3nt: TGCGCCAGCAGTCAATCGAAAAGCGGGACCACCGGGGAGCTGTTTTTT
j_gene: TRBJ2-2; v_gene: TRBV11-3; d_gene: .; len: 14; abundance: .; CDR3aa: CASSLSGGNGELFF; CDR3nt: TGTGCCAGCAGCCTATCCGGGGGAAACGGGGAGCTGTTTTTT
j_gene: TRBJ1-4; v_gene: TRBV7-2; d_gene: TRBD1; len: 19; abundance: .; CDR3aa: CASSSIVGDSRLTNEKLFF; CDR3nt: TGTGCCAGCAGCTCCATAGTGGGGGACAGCCGGTTAACTAATGAAAAACTGTTTTTT
j_gene: TRBJ2-7; v_gene: TRBV27; d_gene: .; len: 15; abundance: .; CDR3aa: CASSLGQPHSYEQYF; CDR3nt: TGTGCCAGCAGTTTGGGCCAGCCTCACTCCTACGAGCAGTACTTC
j_gene: TRBJ2-2; v_gene: TRBV5-4; d_gene: .; len: 14; abundance: .; CDR3aa: CASSPGANTGELFF; CDR3nt: TGTGCCAGCAGCCCCGGTGCGAACACCGGGGAGCTGTTTTTT
j_gene: TRBJ2-7; v_gene: TRBV7-3; d_gene: TRBD2; len: 18; abundance: .; CDR3aa: CASSLGTSGERTRGEQYF; CDR3nt: TGTGCCAGCAGCTTGGGGACTAGCGGAGAGAGGACCAGGGGTGAGCAGTACTTC
j_gene: TRBJ2-3; v_gene: TRBV7-9; d_gene: .; len: 15; abundance: .; CDR3aa: CASSLIGQDTDTQYF; CDR3nt: TGTGCCAGCAGCTTGATCGGGCAGGACACAGATACGCAGTATTTT
j_gene: TRBJ2-6; v_gene: TRBV5-1; d_gene: .; len: 16; abundance: .; CDR3aa: CASSWGDSSGANVLTF; CDR3nt: TGCGCCAGCAGCTGGGGGGACAGCTCTGGGGCCAACGTCCTGACTTTC
j_gene: TRBJ2-7; v_gene: TRBV11-2; d_gene: .; len: 13; abundance: .; CDR3aa: CASSLAGSYEQYF; CDR3nt: TGTGCCAGCAGCTTAGCGGGCTCCTACGAGCAGTACTTC
j_gene: TRBJ2-1; v_gene: TRBV4-3; d_gene: .; len: 17; abundance: .; CDR3aa: CASSQFWLDTTYNEQFF; CDR3nt: TGCGCCAGCAGCCAGTTCTGGTTGGACACAACCTACAATGAGCAGTTCTTC
j_gene: TRBJ2-7; v_gene: TRBV14; d_gene: .; len: 14; abundance: .; CDR3aa: CASSQSGSAYEQYF; CDR3nt: TGTGCCAGCAGCCAAAGTGGGAGCGCTTACGAGCAGTACTTC
j_gene: TRBJ2-3; v_gene: TRBV11-2; d_gene: .; len: 14; abundance: .; CDR3aa: CASSLGRGRDTQYF; CDR3nt: TGTGCCAGCAGCTTAGGTCGGGGGCGAGATACGCAGTATTTT
j_gene: TRBJ2-3; v_gene: TRBV18; d_gene: .; len: 17; abundance: .; CDR3aa: CASSPAFAGRGADTQYF; CDR3nt: TGTGCCAGCTCACCAGCGTTTGCAGGGCGGGGCGCAGATACGCAGTATTTT
j_gene: TRBJ2-2; v_gene: TRBV7-3; d_gene: TRBD1; len: 16; abundance: .; CDR3aa: CASSLTGTVNTGELFF; CDR3nt: TGTGCCAGCAGCTTAACCGGGACAGTGAACACCGGGGAGCTGTTTTTT